The 24 T cell receptor beta chains presented below share a single source sample, sequenced in a study of blood T cell repertoires in COVID-19. TCRdb's copy holds only in-frame clones and misses some; the assay was immunoSEQ multiplex PCR. This table has roughly 49,000 clones, around 65% appearing once. Sequenced material: peripheral blood. The receptors derive from a woman in her 70s with acute or convalescent COVID-19.

The rearrangement links TRBV28 to TRBJ1-6, with a tentative D call TRBD1 (5 bases). Germline loops: CDR1 MDHEN, CDR2 SYDVKM. The CDR3 length is 16 residues. V was shortened by 1 base and J by 6 bases, with 13 bases between the two germline ends. CDR3 protein: CASSLSPQVLNSPLHF. CDR3 DNA sequence: TGTGCCAGCAGTTTATCCCCACAGGTCCTTAATTCACCCCTCCACTTT.

The CDR3 loop is CASSLDPQGVGEKLFF. The CDR3 DNA reads TGTGCCAGCAGCTTGGACCCACAGGGGGTAGGGGAAAAACTGTTTTTT. J is TRBJ1-4 and V is TRBV5-6; 8 bases are shared with TRBD1. Per germline, CDR1 SGHDT and CDR2 YYEEEE. V lost 0 bases to trimming and J lost 8 bases; unmatched junction nucleotides: 9. CDR3 length: 16 amino acids. The complete variable domain, with remaining parts taken from reference TRBV5-6 and TRBJ1-4, reads DAGVTQSPTHLIKTRGQQVTLRCSPKSGHDTVSWYQQALGQGPQFIFQYYEEEERQRGNFPDRFSGHQFPNYSSELNVNALLLGDSALYLCASSLDPQGVGEKLFFGSGTQLSVL.

The chain employs TRBV10-1 and TRBJ1-6, with TRBD1 as a possible D gene (6 bases). The CDR3 loop spans 13 amino acids. Germline V gives CDR1 WNHNN, CDR2 SYGVQD (reference sequence). V gave up 8 bases and J gave up 8 bases, with 13 bases separating them. CDR3 sequence reads: CASSRQVHSPLHF. CDR3 nucleotide sequence: TGCGCCAGCTCTAGACAGGTTCATTCACCCCTCCACTTT.

The rearrangement links TRBV18 to TRBJ1-1, with a tentative D call TRBD1 (6 bases). The CDR3 contains 12 residues. The V and J ends lost 2 bases and 7 bases respectively, with 8 bases between them. CDR1 is KGHSH, CDR2 LQKENI, per germline. The chain's CDR3 is CASSPGGSEAFF. The CDR3 DNA is TGTGCCAGCTCACCAGGGGGCAGTGAAGCTTTCTTT.

The chain employs TRBV5-6 and TRBJ2-5, with a weak D call TRBD1 (6 bases). The CDR3 is made up of 13 amino acids. Germline V CDR1 and CDR2: SGHDT, YYEEEE. The V end was cut by 2 bases, the J end by 6 bases, with 11 bases between. In nucleotides, the CDR3 is TGTGCCAGCAGCTTAGGGGGTCGCCAGACCCAGTACTTC. Its translation is CASSLGGRQTQYF.

The chain has TRBV28 and TRBJ2-1; 9 bases map to TRBD2. The germline V gene encodes CDR1 MDHEN and CDR2 SYDVKM. The CDR3 spans 12 residues. Trimming cost V 7 bases and J 6 bases; bases outside gene matches: 1. The CDR3 nucleotides read TGTGCCAGCACTAGCGGGACCAATGAGCAGTTCTTC. It encodes CASTSGTNEQFF.

The chain is built from TRBV27 and TRBJ2-1; TRBD2 aligns across 7 bases. In germline, CDR1 is MNHEY, CDR2 SMNVEV (reference sequence). V gave up 2 bases and J gave up 5 bases; unmatched junction bases: 3. CDR3 length: 14 amino acids. CDR3 sequence: CASSLGTTNNEQFF. In DNA form, the CDR3 reads TGTGCCAGCAGTTTAGGGACTACGAACAATGAGCAGTTCTTC.

This clone was found a few times. The chain uses TRBV27 and TRBJ2-5; D is possibly TRBD2 (6 bases). CDR3 length equals 14 residues. V was clipped by 4 bases and J by 0 bases, with 9 bases between them. Germline V gene data show CDR1 as MNHEY and CDR2 as SMNVEV (reference sequence). The CDR3 loop reads CASSSLAYQETQYF. The CDR3 coding sequence is TGTGCCAGCAGTTCTCTAGCGTACCAAGAGACCCAGTACTTC.

The genes are TRBV2 and TRBJ2-7; tentatively, D is TRBD2 (7 bases). The germline V and J ends were trimmed by 3 bases and 2 bases, with 8 bases remaining between them. There are 13 residues in the CDR3. CDR1 and CDR2 from the germline V gene are SNHLY and FYNNEI. CDR3 DNA: TGTGCCAGCAGTGAGGGGGGGCCCTACGAGCAGTACTTC. Translation: CASSEGGPYEQYF.

The CDR3 DNA reads TGTGCCAGCAGTTTCATGTCCCCCAATGAGCAGTTCTTC. This translates into CASSFMSPNEQFF. The chain has TRBV12-3 or TRBV12-4 and TRBJ2-1; D is unclear. V was clipped by 3 bases and J by 6 bases, with 9 bases between them. The CDR3 has 13 amino acids.

This rearrangement joins TRBV11-2 to TRBJ2-5, with D possibly TRBD2 on 7 matching bases. V dropped 2 bases and J dropped 4 bases, with 11 bases sitting between them. The CDR3 contains 14 residues. Germline V gene lookup returns CDR1 SGHAT and CDR2 FQNNGV. The chain's CDR3 is CASSLIGGAETQYF. DNA of the CDR3: TGTGCCAGCAGCTTAATTGGGGGGGCAGAGACCCAGTACTTC.

V and J are TRBV18 and TRBJ2-6; 9 nucleotides agree with TRBD1. With 4 bases clipped from V and 0 bases from J, the junction kept 7 bases outside the gene matches. Germline CDR1 KGHSH, CDR2 LQKENI. This CDR3 spans 18 amino acids. The CDR3 spells CASSQQGTGSSGANVLTF. CDR3 sequence (DNA): TGTGCCAGCTCACAACAAGGGACAGGGTCCTCTGGGGCCAACGTCCTGACTTTC.

The chain employs TRBV2 and TRBJ1-2; D remains unclear. CDR1 and CDR2 (germline): SNHLY, FYNNEI. The CDR3 consists of 13 residues. V was clipped by 6 bases and J by 0 bases, with 8 bases between them. Written as DNA, the CDR3 is TGTGCCAGCAGCCCGACATCTAACTATGGCTACACCTTC. This sequence encodes CASSPTSNYGYTF.

The V and J genes are TRBV5-4 and TRBJ2-7; D is perhaps TRBD2 (6 bases). Trimming removed 4 bases from V and 2 bases from J, with 16 bases in between. The CDR3 loop spans 15 amino acids. Germline-derived CDR1 and CDR2 are SGHNT and YYREEE (reference sequence). The CDR3 loop reads CASSLFGGNTYEQYF. The CDR3 coding sequence is TGTGCCAGCAGCCTATTCGGGGGAAATACCTACGAGCAGTACTTC.

J is TRBJ2-1 and V is TRBV13; TRBD2 agrees at 9 bases. Germline loops: CDR1 PRHDT, CDR2 FYEKMQ (reference sequence). There are 15 residues in the CDR3. J was trimmed by 7 bases and V by 10 bases; bases with no gene match: 14. The CDR3 DNA sequence: TGTGCCACTTCGGCTAGCGGGATATTTGGGAATGAGCAGTTCTTC. Translated: CATSASGIFGNEQFF.

The chain joins TRBV28 to TRBJ2-5; the match to TRBD1 covers 9 bases. Germline-derived CDR1 and CDR2 are MDHEN and SYDVKM. V lost 5 bases, J lost 2 bases, and 9 bases stayed unmatched. CDR3 length equals 16 residues. Here the CDR3 DNA reads TGTGCCAGCAGTCCCCTGGACAGGGGCCATCAAGAGACCCAGTACTTC. Its protein product is CASSPLDRGHQETQYF. The full variable domain, its missing parts supplied by reference TRBV28 and TRBJ2-5, is DVKVTQSSRYLVKRTGEKVFLECVQDMDHENMFWYRQDPGLGLRLIYFSYDVKMKEKGDIPEGYSVSREKKERFSLILESASTNQTSMYLCASSPLDRGHQETQYFGPGTRLLVL.

The rearrangement uses TRBV2 and TRBJ1-5; possibly TRBD1 for D (6 bases). Germline CDR1 SNHLY, CDR2 FYNNEI. V was shortened by 6 bases and J by 0 bases, with 9 bases between the two germline ends. CDR3 length equals 14 residues. The CDR3 DNA is TGTGCCAGCAGCCGGACAGATAGCAATCAGCCCCAGCATTTT. It is translated as CASSRTDSNQPQHF.

This clone was detected once. The chain couples TRBV11-2 to TRBJ2-5; possible D gene TRBD1, 6 bases. Trimming pared 2 bases from V and 2 bases from J, leaving 12 bases between. CDR3 length equals 15 residues. Per germline, CDR1 SGHAT and CDR2 FQNNGV. The chain's CDR3 is CASSLMTGLQETQYF. The DNA of the CDR3 is TGTGCCAGCAGCTTAATGACAGGCCTACAAGAGACCCAGTACTTC.

The V call is TRBV5-1, the J call TRBJ2-2, with TRBD1 matching 9 bases. V trimming: 4 bases; J trimming: 2 bases; junction bases outside the gene matches: 6. Germline loops: CDR1 SGHRS, CDR2 YFSETQ. The CDR3 runs to 16 residues. CDR3 residues: CASSHADRGNTGELFF. CDR3 nucleotides: TGCGCCAGCAGCCACGCGGACAGGGGCAACACCGGGGAGCTGTTTTTT.

The chain carries TRBV18 and TRBJ2-1, with TRBD2 as a possible D gene (5 bases). V lost 3 bases, J lost 7 bases, and 16 bases lay in between. The CDR3 loop spans 15 amino acids. The germline CDR1 and CDR2 sequences are KGHSH and LQKENI. The CDR3 DNA is TGTGCCAGCTCACCCCCAGGAGGTTCTTTGAATGAGCAGTTCTTC. Residues: CASSPPGGSLNEQFF. Using reference TRBV18 and TRBJ2-1 for the parts outside the CDR3, the full variable domain is NAGVMQNPRHLVRRRGQEARLRCSPMKGHSHVYWYRQLPEEGLKFMVYLQKENIIDESGMPKERFSAEFPKEGPSILRIQQVVRGDSAAYFCASSPPGGSLNEQFFGPGTRLTVL.

The chain recombines TRBV7-2 with TRBJ2-7, with D perhaps TRBD2 (5 bases). The V gene's germline CDR1 is SGHTA and CDR2 FQGNSA. The CDR3 is 13 residues long. Trimming removed 0 bases at V and 5 bases at J, with 8 bases between. The CDR3 DNA follows: TGTGCCAGCAGCTTAGCTTCCGGGAACGAGCAGTACTTC. Amino acids: CASSLASGNEQYF.

This rearrangement joins TRBV30 to TRBJ1-1, with 9 positions matching TRBD1. In germline, CDR1 is GTSNPN, CDR2 SVGIG (reference sequence). The ends lost 5 bases at V and 2 bases at J; junction bases unmatched: 3. The CDR3 length is 13 residues. In DNA, the CDR3 is TGTGCCTGGGGGACAGGGAGCAACACTGAAGCTTTCTTT. Translation: CAWGTGSNTEAFF.

The chain has TRBV28 and TRBJ1-1, with D perhaps TRBD1 (6 bases). The CDR3 totals 14 residues. V shed 1 base and J shed 11 bases, with 17 bases lying between them. Germline CDR1 MDHEN, CDR2 SYDVKM. In DNA, the CDR3 is TGTGCCAGCAGTTTATTGGGGGCCCCGGACTTGGCTTTCTTT. Protein sequence: CASSLLGAPDLAFF.

The rearrangement uses TRBV3-1 (or the pseudogene TRBV3-2) and TRBJ1-6, with 11 bases lining up with TRBD1. CDR3 length: 15 residues. V dropped 6 bases and J dropped 8; count of bases not matched to a gene: 6. Per the germline V gene, CDR1 is LGHDT and CDR2 is YNNKEL (reference sequence). CDR3 coding DNA: TGTGCCAGCAGGCCCGGGACAGGGGGGCATTCACCCCTCCACTTT. Translation: CASRPGTGGHSPLHF.